The 26 T cell receptor beta chains reported below all come from one sample, sequenced in a study of cytomegalovirus exposure and HLA in healthy donors. Primers: 60 Vbeta forward and 13 Jbeta reverse. The method was immunoSEQ multiplex PCR; TCRdb's version includes in-frame clones alone and lacks a portion of them. In the table there are around 150,000 clones, 78% of which are singletons. Sequences were obtained from PBMCs. Receptors were obtained from a male donor in good health and CMV-seronegative.

The chain joins TRBV6-1 to TRBJ2-1; 8 bases are a match to TRBD2. V shed 5 bases and J 9 bases; nucleotides not matched to a gene: 9. This CDR3 is 14 amino acids long. Germline loops: CDR1 MNHNS, CDR2 SASEGT. The CDR3 sequence is CASSSGRSGVEQFF. In DNA form, the CDR3 reads TGTGCCAGCAGTAGCGGGAGATCTGGGGTTGAGCAGTTCTTC.

The rearrangement uses TRBV6-5 and TRBJ1-2, with a possible D match to TRBD1 (5 bases). The CDR3 is 15 amino acids. Germline V gene data show CDR1 as MNHEY and CDR2 as SVGAGI. Trimming stripped 5 bases from V and 4 bases from J, with 17 bases between. CDR3 nucleotides: TGTGCCAGCAGTCCCTCAGGCGGGGGGTCCTATGGCTACACCTTC. Its protein is CASSPSGGGSYGYTF.

This rearrangement joins TRBV4-1 to TRBJ2-3, with TRBD2 matching 12 bases. Germline V gene data show CDR1 as MGHRA and CDR2 as YSYEKL. Germline trimming cut 0 bases from V and 2 bases from J; bases unmatched to any gene: 12. This CDR3 region has 20 residues. The CDR3 bases are TGCGCCAGCAGCCAAGAGGTGCTAGCGGGGGGGTGGTCGACCACAGATACGCAGTATTTT. Its translation: CASSQEVLAGGWSTTDTQYF.

This chain joins TRBV10-3 and TRBJ2-2, with 9 bases lining up with TRBD1. The junction had 6 bases not matched to a gene; V was cut back by 6 bases and J by 4 bases. This CDR3 has 15 residues. Germline values: CDR1 ENHRY, CDR2 SYGVKD. The CDR3 sequence: CAIRGDRDGTGELFF. CDR3 sequence (DNA): TGTGCCATCAGGGGGGACAGGGACGGCACCGGGGAGCTGTTTTTT.

This chain joins TRBV19 and TRBJ1-5, with TRBD1 matching 7 bases. This CDR3 region has 15 residues. In germline, CDR1 is LNHDA, CDR2 SQIVND (reference sequence). The V and J ends lost 5 bases and 1 base, in that order; junction bases with no gene match: 5. In DNA, the CDR3 is TGTGCCAGTAGTTACCAACAGGGGAGCAATCAGCCCCAGCATTTT. Amino acids: CASSYQQGSNQPQHF. Filled out from reference TRBV19 and TRBJ1-5, the complete variable domain reads DGGITQSPKYLFRKEGQNVTLSCEQNLNHDAMYWYRQDPGQGLRLIYYSQIVNDFQKGDIAEGYSVSREKKESFPLTVTSAQKNPTAFYLCASSYQQGSNQPQHFGDGTRLSIL.

This clone showed up just a few times. The chain links TRBV7-2 to TRBJ2-7; the match to TRBD2 covers 11 bases. Germline-derived CDR1 and CDR2 are SGHTA and FQGNSA. Losses at the gene ends were 5 bases for V and 5 bases for J; bases not matched to a gene: 8. The CDR3 extends over 15 amino acids. CDR3 DNA sequence: TGTGCCAGCAGCCTACCTAGCGGGAGGATTAACGAGCAGTACTTC. Translated, it gives CASSLPSGRINEQYF.

The chain recombines TRBV19 with TRBJ2-3; weak D call: TRBD2 (6 bases). The CDR3 runs 15 residues. Trimming shortened V by 1 base and J by 2 bases, and 10 bases separated the two germline ends. The germline CDR1 and CDR2 sequences are LNHDA and SQIVND (reference sequence). This CDR3 is CASSIVGSFTDTQYF. For the CDR3, the DNA is TGTGCCAGTAGTATAGTCGGGAGTTTCACAGATACGCAGTATTTT.

V and J are TRBV14 and TRBJ1-1; 7 bases map to TRBD1. This CDR3 has 14 residues. With V trimmed by 1 base and J by 7 bases, 6 bases remained unmatched. Germline loops: CDR1 SGHDN, CDR2 FVKESK. DNA of the CDR3: TGTGCCAGCAGCCAAGTGACCAGGGGGGATGAAGCTTTCTTT. This gives the protein CASSQVTRGDEAFF.

This rearrangement joins TRBV29-1 to TRBJ1-2; D is ambiguous. The V gene lost 0 bases and the J gene lost 5 bases, with 16 bases spanning the gap. Germline V lookup: CDR1 SQVTM, CDR2 ANQGSEA. The CDR3 runs to 15 residues. The DNA of the CDR3 is TGCAGCGTTGAAGATCTTGTGGTAGGGAGGTATGGCTACACCTTC. This translates into CSVEDLVVGRYGYTF. Looking up the rest from reference TRBV29-1 and TRBJ1-2 gives the full variable domain: SAVISQKPSRDICQRGTSLTIQCQVDSQVTMMFWYRQQPGQSLTLIATANQGSEATYESGFVIDKFPISRPNLTFSTLTVSNMSPEDSSIYLCSVEDLVVGRYGYTFGSGTRLTVV.

V usage is TRBV2 and J usage is TRBJ2-1; 9 positions agree with TRBD2. CDR1 is SNHLY and CDR2 is FYNNEI in the germline V gene. V lost 3 bases to trimming and J lost 3 bases; unmatched junction nucleotides: 6. The length of the CDR3 is 16 residues. CDR3 sequence reads: CASSEVSGSGYNEQFF. The DNA for the CDR3 is TGTGCCAGCAGTGAGGTTAGCGGGAGTGGCTACAATGAGCAGTTCTTC.

This rearrangement joins TRBV7-2 to TRBJ1-1; D uncertain. Germline V gene sequence: CDR1 SGHTA, CDR2 FQGNSA. This CDR3 comprises 16 residues. Trimming pared 1 base from V and 0 bases from J, leaving 12 bases between. CDR3 nucleotides: TGTGCCAGCAGCTTAGAAGTGGGGAGAGTGAACACTGAAGCTTTCTTT. Its protein product is CASSLEVGRVNTEAFF.

V is TRBV5-1 and J is TRBJ2-2; no firm D call. V lost 0 bases and J 4 bases, leaving 7 bases between the germline ends. The CDR3 is 14 amino acids. Germline V gene lookup returns CDR1 SGHRS and CDR2 YFSETQ. The CDR3 loop is CASSLDSFTGELFF. As DNA, the CDR3 is TGCGCCAGCAGCTTGGACTCGTTCACCGGGGAGCTGTTTTTT.

This rearrangement joins TRBV7-2 to TRBJ2-1; 9 nucleotides line up with TRBD2. V trimming: 0 bases; J trimming: 6 bases; junction bases outside the gene matches: 3. CDR3 length: 15 amino acids. Germline V gene lookup returns CDR1 SGHTA and CDR2 FQGNSA. CDR3 sequence: CASSLAASGVNEQFF. The DNA for the CDR3 is TGTGCCAGCAGCTTAGCGGCTAGCGGGGTCAATGAGCAGTTCTTC.

The J gene is TRBJ2-7, the V gene TRBV7-9; D might be TRBD2 (5 bases). Germline lookup yields CDR1 SEHNR and CDR2 FQNEAQ (reference sequence). This CDR3 has 12 amino acids. V lost 6 bases, J lost 4 bases, and 10 bases lay in between. The CDR3 region has the DNA TGTGCCAGCAGTTCCGGGGTATACGAGCAGTACTTC. Its protein is CASSSGVYEQYF. The full variable domain, in which reference TRBV7-9 and TRBJ2-7 provide the parts outside the CDR3, is DTGVSQNPRHKITKRGQNVTFRCDPISEHNRLYWYRQTLGQGPEFLTYFQNEAQLEKSRLLSDRFSAERPKGSFSTLEIQRTEQGDSAMYLCASSSGVYEQYFGPGTRLTVT.

V and J are TRBV18 and TRBJ1-2; the D is unclear. Germline loops: CDR1 KGHSH, CDR2 LQKENI. V gave up 2 bases and J gave up 2 bases, with 12 bases separating them. This CDR3 is 15 amino acids long. In DNA, the CDR3 is TGTGCCAGCTCACCATACGCAGGCACCAACTATGGCTACACCTTC. Translation: CASSPYAGTNYGYTF.

This chain joins TRBV10-2 and TRBJ1-5; D remains unclear. Looked up from germline, CDR1 is WSHSY and CDR2 is SAAADI. Trimming took 6 bases from V and 7 from J, leaving 13 bases between them. CDR3 length: 13 amino acids. The CDR3 nucleotides are TGCGCCAGCAGCAGTAACACTAACCAGCCCCAGCATTTT. It is translated as CASSSNTNQPQHF.

This chain's CDR3 is CASSLDSAGSQPQHF. CDR3 coding DNA: TGTGCCAGCAGCTTAGATTCCGCTGGGAGCCAGCCCCAGCATTTT. This rearrangement joins TRBV7-8 to TRBJ1-5; D unclear. This CDR3 spans 15 amino acids. Between the trimmed V and J ends, which lost 1 base and 7 bases, there was a span of 14 bases. Looked up from germline, CDR1 is SGHVS and CDR2 is FQNEAQ.

This clone showed up just once. The chain has TRBV12-5 and TRBJ2-2; D perhaps matches TRBD1 (6 bases). This CDR3 comprises 14 residues. V shed 2 bases and J shed 6 bases, with 10 bases lying between them. From germline, CDR1 is LGHNT and CDR2 FRNRAP. The CDR3 region has the DNA TGTGCTAGTGGTTTGCTAACAGGGTCCGGGGAGCTGTTTTTT. Translation: CASGLLTGSGELFF.

This chain uses TRBV25-1 with TRBJ1-1; 8 nucleotides line up with TRBD1. The V gene end was trimmed by 4 bases and the J gene end by 3 bases; junction bases not matched to a gene: 4. Germline CDR1 is MGHDK and CDR2 is SYGVNS. The CDR3 extends over 14 amino acids. The CDR3 loop is CASSGTGGYTEAFF. In DNA, the CDR3 is TGTGCCAGCAGTGGAACAGGGGGTTACACTGAAGCTTTCTTT.

V usage is TRBV5-6 and J usage is TRBJ1-4; 10 bases map to TRBD1. The CDR3 contains 16 residues. The ends lost 4 bases at V and 0 bases at J; junction bases unmatched: 3. Germline-derived CDR1 and CDR2 are SGHDT and YYEEEE. CDR3 loop: CASSRGQGATNEKLFF. CDR3 nucleotide sequence: TGTGCCAGCAGCCGCGGACAGGGGGCAACTAATGAAAAACTGTTTTTT.

The chain uses TRBV12-5 and TRBJ1-6, with D unresolved. Trimming pared 6 bases from V and 14 bases from J, leaving 11 bases between. The germline V gene has CDR1 LGHNT and CDR2 FRNRAP. This CDR3 is built from 11 residues. The CDR3 loop is CASGREAALHF. CDR3 DNA sequence: TGTGCTAGTGGGCGGGAGGCAGCCCTCCACTTT.

The genes are TRBV5-1 and TRBJ2-1; 9 bases fit TRBD1. Germline-derived CDR1 and CDR2 are SGHRS and YFSETQ. V shed 4 bases, J shed 7 bases, and the junction held 9 bases outside the gene matches. The CDR3 contains 15 residues. The CDR3 loop is CASSVPGQGHNEQFF. CDR3 DNA: TGCGCCAGCAGCGTCCCGGGACAGGGACATAATGAGCAGTTCTTC. Together with reference TRBV5-1 and TRBJ2-1, the CDR3 gives the full variable domain: KAGVTQTPRYLIKTRGQQVTLSCSPISGHRSVSWYQQTPGQGLQFLFEYFSETQRNKGNFPGRFSGRQFSNSRSEMNVSTLELGDSALYLCASSVPGQGHNEQFFGPGTRLTVL.

The rearrangement links TRBV6-4 to TRBJ1-1; maybe TRBD1 (5 bases). The CDR3 totals 15 residues. Trimming took 3 bases from V and 3 from J, leaving 14 bases between them. Germline CDR1 MRHNA, CDR2 SNTAGT. CDR3 sequence: CASSDPCARDTEAFF. In DNA form, the CDR3 reads TGTGCCAGCAGTGATCCATGCGCCAGGGACACTGAAGCTTTCTTT.

This clone has only a few counts. V usage is TRBV5-6 and J usage is TRBJ2-1, with TRBD1 as a possible D gene (6 bases). Germline-derived CDR1 and CDR2 are SGHDT and YYEEEE. The germline V and J ends were trimmed by 4 bases and 3 bases, with 14 bases remaining between them. CDR3 size: 15 residues. The CDR3 region has the DNA TGTGCCAGCAGCGGGGGCCCCGTCGGCTACAATGAGCAGTTCTTC. Translation: CASSGGPVGYNEQFF. Looking up the rest from reference TRBV5-6 and TRBJ2-1 gives the full variable domain: DAGVTQSPTHLIKTRGQQVTLRCSPKSGHDTVSWYQQALGQGPQFIFQYYEEEERQRGNFPDRFSGHQFPNYSSELNVNALLLGDSALYLCASSGGPVGYNEQFFGPGTRLTVL.

This chain joins TRBV2 and TRBJ1-2; 10 nucleotides match TRBD1. The CDR3 loop spans 14 amino acids. Germline lookup yields CDR1 SNHLY and CDR2 FYNNEI. The V gene end was trimmed by 9 bases and the J gene end by 4 bases; junction bases not matched to a gene: 8. Written as DNA, the CDR3 is TGTGCCAGAGCCCCGGGACAGGGGATCTATGGCTACACCTTC. This codes for CARAPGQGIYGYTF.

In nucleotides, the CDR3 is TGCGCCAGCAGCCAAGCTTACCGGGGACTGGGAGAAAAACTGTTTTTT. Translated, it gives CASSQAYRGLGEKLFF. V usage is TRBV4-1 and J usage is TRBJ1-4, with D perhaps TRBD1 (5 bases). V was pared by 1 base and J by 8 bases, with 17 bases between. Germline CDR1 MGHRA, CDR2 YSYEKL. The CDR3 covers 16 residues.